Reported below is one T cell receptor (beta chain). As yet, its antigen is unknown. The CDR3 end falls 3 residues outside the read, so it is completed with the germline J gene. Sequencing used immunoSEQ multiplex PCR; TCRdb keeps in-frame clones, though not all of them. This sample's table reports 25,000 to 35,000 clones. The data are from a study of T cells in women clearing cervical HPV infection. Overall study: Cases: HPV16-related CIN3 or worse on histology, 2 invasive cancers.

Study results and limitations: Richness differences could reflect unmeasured T-cell content per sample.

This CDR3 is built from 18 residues. Germline V CDR1 and CDR2: WNHNN, SYGVQD (reference sequence). V was pared by 3 bases and J by 1 base, with 8 bases of the junction left unmatched. This receptor was taken from a woman between 18 and 69 years old with a cervical HPV16 infection that either progressed to CIN3+ or cleared (not recorded which). V usage is TRBV10-1 and J usage is TRBJ2-3; 12 bases line up with TRBD2. Sequencing used blood buffy coat. The CDR3 sequence is CASSDMTSGRLRTDTQYF. The sequenced part of the CDR3 DNA is TGCGCCAGCAGTGATATGACTAGCGGGAGACTTCGCACAGATACG.